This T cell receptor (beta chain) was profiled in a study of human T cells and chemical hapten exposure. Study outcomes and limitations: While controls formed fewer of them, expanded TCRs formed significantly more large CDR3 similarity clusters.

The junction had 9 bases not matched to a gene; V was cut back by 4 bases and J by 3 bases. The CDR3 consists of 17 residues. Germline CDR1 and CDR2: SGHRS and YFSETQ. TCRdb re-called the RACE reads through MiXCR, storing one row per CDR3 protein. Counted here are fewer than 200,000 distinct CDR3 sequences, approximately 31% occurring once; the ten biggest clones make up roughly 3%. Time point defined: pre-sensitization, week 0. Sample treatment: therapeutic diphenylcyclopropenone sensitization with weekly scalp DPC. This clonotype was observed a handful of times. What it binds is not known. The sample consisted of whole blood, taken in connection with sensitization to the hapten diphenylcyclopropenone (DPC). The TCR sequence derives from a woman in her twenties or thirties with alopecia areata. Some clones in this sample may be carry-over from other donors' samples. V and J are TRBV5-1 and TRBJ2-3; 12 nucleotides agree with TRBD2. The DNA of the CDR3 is TGCGCCAGCAGCCGAACTCTAGCGGGAGGGCCGACAGATACGCAGTATTTT. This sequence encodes CASSRTLAGGPTDTQYF.